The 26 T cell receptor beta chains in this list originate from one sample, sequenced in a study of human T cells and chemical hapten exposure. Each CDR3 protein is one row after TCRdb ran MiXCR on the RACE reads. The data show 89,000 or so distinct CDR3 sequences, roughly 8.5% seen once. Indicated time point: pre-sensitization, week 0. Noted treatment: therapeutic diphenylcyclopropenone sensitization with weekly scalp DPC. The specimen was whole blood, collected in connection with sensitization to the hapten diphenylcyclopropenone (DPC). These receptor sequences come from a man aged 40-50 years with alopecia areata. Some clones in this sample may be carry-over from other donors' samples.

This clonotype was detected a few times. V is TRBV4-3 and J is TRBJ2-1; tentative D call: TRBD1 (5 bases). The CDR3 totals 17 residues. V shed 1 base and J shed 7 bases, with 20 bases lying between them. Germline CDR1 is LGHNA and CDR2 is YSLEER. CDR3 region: CASSQVDGARNGNEQFF. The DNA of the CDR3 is TGCGCCAGCAGCCAAGTTGATGGGGCGCGTAATGGAAATGAGCAGTTCTTC.

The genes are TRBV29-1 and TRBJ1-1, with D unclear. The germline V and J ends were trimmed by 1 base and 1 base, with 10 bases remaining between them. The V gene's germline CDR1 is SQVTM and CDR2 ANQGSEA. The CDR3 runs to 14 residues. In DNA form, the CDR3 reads TGCAGCGTTGAAGTGTCAGGTTGGAACACTGAAGCTTTCTTT. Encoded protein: CSVEVSGWNTEAFF.

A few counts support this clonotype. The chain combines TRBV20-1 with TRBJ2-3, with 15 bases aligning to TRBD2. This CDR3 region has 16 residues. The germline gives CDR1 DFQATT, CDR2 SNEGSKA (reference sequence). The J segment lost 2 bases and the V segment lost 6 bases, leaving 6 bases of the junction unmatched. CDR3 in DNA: TGCAGTGCCTGGACTAGCGGGAGGGCCCTCACAGATACGCAGTATTTT. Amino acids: CSAWTSGRALTDTQYF.

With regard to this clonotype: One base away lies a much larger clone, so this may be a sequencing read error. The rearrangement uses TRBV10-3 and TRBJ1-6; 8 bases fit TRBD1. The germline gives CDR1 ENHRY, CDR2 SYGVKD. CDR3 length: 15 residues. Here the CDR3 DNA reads TGTGACATCAGGGACGGGACAGGTCAACATTCACCCCTCCACTTT. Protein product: CDIRDGTGQHSPLHF.

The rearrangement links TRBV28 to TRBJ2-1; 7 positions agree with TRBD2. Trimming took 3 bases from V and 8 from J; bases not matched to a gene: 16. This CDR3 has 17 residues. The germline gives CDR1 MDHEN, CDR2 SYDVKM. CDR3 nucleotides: TGTGCCAGCAGTTTCCTCTTGGGGAGCGGGACGCACCATGAGCAGTTCTTC. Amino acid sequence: CASSFLLGSGTHHEQFF.

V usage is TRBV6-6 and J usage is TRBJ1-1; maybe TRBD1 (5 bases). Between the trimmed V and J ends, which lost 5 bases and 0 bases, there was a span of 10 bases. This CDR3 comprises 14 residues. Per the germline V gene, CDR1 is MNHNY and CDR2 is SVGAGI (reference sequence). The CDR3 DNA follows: TGTGCCAGCAGTCTACAGGTCATGAACACTGAAGCTTTCTTT. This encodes CASSLQVMNTEAFF.

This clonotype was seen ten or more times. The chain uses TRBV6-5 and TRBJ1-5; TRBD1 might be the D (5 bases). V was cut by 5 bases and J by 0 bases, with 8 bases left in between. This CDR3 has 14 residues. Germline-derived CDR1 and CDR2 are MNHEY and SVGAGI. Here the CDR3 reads CASSLGHSNQPQHF. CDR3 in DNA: TGTGCCAGCAGTCTGGGGCATAGCAATCAGCCCCAGCATTTT.

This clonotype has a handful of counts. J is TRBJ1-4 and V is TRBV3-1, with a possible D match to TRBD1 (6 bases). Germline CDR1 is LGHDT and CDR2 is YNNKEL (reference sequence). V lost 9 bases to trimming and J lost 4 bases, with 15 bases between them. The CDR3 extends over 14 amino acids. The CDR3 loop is CASKTGGGNEKLFF. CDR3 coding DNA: TGTGCCAGTAAGACCGGAGGGGGTAATGAAAAACTGTTTTTT.

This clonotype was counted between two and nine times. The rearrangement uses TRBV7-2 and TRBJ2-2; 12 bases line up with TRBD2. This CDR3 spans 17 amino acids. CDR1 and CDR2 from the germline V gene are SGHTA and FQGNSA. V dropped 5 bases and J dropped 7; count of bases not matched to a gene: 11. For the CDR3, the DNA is TGTGCCAGCAGCCTGATACTAGCGGGGGGCTTGAACGGGGAGCTGTTTTTT. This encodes CASSLILAGGLNGELFF.

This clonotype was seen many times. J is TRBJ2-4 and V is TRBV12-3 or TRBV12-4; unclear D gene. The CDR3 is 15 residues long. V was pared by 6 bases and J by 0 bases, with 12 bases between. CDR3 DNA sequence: TGTGCCAGCAGCCTGACCCTGGTAGCCAAAAACATTCAGTACTTC. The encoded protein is CASSLTLVAKNIQYF.

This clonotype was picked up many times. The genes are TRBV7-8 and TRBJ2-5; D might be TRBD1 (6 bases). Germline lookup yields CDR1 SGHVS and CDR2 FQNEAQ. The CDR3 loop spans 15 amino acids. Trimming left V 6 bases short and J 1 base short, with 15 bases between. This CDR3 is CASSLYRVLQETQYF. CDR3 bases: TGTGCCAGCAGTCTCTACAGGGTCCTCCAAGAGACCCAGTACTTC. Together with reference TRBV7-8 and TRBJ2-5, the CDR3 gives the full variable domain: GAGVSQSPRYKVAKRGQDVALRCDPISGHVSLFWYQQALGQGPEFLTYFQNEAQLDKSGLPSDRFFAERPEGSVSTLKIQRTQQEDSAVYLCASSLYRVLQETQYFGPGTRLLVL.

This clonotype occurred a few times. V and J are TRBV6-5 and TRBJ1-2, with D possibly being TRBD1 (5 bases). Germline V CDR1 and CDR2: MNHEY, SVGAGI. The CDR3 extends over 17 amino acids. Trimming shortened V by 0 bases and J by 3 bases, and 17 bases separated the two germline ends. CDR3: CASSYSRSGGIDYGYTF. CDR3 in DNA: TGTGCCAGCAGTTACTCGAGATCGGGGGGAATAGACTATGGCTACACCTTC.

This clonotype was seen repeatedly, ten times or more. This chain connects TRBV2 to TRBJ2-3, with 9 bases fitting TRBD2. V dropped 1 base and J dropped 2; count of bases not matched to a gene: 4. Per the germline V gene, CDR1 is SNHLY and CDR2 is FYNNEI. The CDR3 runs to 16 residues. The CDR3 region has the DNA TGTGCCAGCAGTGAAGACAAGCGGGGGGTCACAGATACGCAGTATTTT. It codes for CASSEDKRGVTDTQYF.

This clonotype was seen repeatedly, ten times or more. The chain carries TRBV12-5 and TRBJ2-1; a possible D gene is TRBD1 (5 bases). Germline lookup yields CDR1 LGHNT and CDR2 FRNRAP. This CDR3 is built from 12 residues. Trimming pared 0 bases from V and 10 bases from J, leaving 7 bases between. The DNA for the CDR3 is TGTGCTAGTGGTTTGGTACGACAGGAGCAGTTCTTC. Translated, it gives CASGLVRQEQFF.

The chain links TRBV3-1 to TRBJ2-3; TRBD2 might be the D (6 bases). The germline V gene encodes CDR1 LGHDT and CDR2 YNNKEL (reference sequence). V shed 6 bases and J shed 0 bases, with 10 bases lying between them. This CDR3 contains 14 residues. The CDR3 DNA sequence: TGTGCCAGCAGTCGTAGCGGTAGCACAGATACGCAGTATTTT. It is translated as CASSRSGSTDTQYF.

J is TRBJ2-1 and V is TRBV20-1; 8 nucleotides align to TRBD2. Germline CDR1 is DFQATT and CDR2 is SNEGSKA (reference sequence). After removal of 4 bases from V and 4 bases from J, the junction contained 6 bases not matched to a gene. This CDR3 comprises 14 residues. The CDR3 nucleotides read TGCAGTGCTACCCAAACTAGCGGATACAATGAGCAGTTCTTC. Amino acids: CSATQTSGYNEQFF.

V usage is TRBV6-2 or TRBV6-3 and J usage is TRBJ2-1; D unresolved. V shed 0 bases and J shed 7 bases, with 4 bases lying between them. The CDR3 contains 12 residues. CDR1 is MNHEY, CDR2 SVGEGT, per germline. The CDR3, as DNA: TGTGCCAGCAGTTACTCGAGGAATGAGCAGTTCTTC. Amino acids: CASSYSRNEQFF.

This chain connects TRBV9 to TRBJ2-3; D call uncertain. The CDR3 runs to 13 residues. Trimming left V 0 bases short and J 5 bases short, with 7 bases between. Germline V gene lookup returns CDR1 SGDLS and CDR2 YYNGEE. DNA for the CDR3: TGTGCCAGCAGCGTAGCTAAGGGAGATACGCAGTATTTT. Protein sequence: CASSVAKGDTQYF.

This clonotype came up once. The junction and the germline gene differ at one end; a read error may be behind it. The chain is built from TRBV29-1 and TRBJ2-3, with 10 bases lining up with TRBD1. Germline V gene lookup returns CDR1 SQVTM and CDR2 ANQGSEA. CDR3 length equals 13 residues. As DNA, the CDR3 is TGCGGCGTTGTGCGGACAGGGGGTGATACGCAGTATTTT. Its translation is CGVVRTGGDTQYF.

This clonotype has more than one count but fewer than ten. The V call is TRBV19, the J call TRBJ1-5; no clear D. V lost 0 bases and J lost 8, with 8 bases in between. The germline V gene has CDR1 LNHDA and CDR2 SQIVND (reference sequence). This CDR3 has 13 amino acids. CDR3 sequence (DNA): TGTGCCAGTAGTATAGACTATTTAGAGCCCCAGCATTTT. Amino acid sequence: CASSIDYLEPQHF.

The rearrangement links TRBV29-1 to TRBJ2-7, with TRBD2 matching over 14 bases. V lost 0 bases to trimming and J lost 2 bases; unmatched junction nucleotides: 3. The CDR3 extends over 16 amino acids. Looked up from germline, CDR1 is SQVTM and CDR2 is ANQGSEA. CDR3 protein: CSVEESGLAGAYEQYF. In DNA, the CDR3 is TGCAGCGTTGAAGAATCGGGACTAGCGGGAGCCTACGAGCAGTACTTC.

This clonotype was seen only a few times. CDR3 sequence (DNA): TGCGCCAGCAGCCCAACTAGCGGGAAAACAGATACGCAGTATTTT. It is translated as CASSPTSGKTDTQYF. This chain joins TRBV5-1 and TRBJ2-3; 10 bases are a match to TRBD2. The J segment lost 3 bases and the V segment lost 4 bases, leaving 5 bases of the junction unmatched. The CDR3 is 15 amino acids. Germline assignment: CDR1 SGHRS and CDR2 YFSETQ.

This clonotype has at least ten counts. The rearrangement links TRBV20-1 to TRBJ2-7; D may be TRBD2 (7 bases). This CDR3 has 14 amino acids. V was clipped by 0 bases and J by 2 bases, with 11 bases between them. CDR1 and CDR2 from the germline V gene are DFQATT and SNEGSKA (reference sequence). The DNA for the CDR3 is TGCAGTGCTAGAGATGGCGGGGGCACCTACGAGCAGTACTTC. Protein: CSARDGGGTYEQYF.

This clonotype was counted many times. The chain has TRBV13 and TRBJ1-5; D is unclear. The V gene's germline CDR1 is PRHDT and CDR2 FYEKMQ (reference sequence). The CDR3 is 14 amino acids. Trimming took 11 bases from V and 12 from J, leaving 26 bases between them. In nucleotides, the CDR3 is TGTGCCGCCCCCAAACAGCCCCCGCTACCTCTCCAGCATTTT. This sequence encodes CAAPKQPPLPLQHF.

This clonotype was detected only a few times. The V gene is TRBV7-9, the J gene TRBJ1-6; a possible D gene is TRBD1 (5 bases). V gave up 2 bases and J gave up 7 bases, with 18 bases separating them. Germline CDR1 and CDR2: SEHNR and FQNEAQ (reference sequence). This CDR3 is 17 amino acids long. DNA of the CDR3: TGTGCCAGCAGCTTAACGGGAGCAGGGCGCGGGAATTCACCCCTCCACTTT. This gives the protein CASSLTGAGRGNSPLHF.

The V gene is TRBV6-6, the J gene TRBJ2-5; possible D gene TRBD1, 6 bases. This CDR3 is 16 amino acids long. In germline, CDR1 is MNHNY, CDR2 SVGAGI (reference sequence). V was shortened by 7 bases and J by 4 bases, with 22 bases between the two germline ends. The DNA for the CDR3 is TGTGCCAGCACTCTTAGGGAAAGGGGGATTCGAGAGACCCAGTACTTC. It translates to CASTLRERGIRETQYF.